This T cell receptor (beta chain) originates from a study of shared clonotypes between healthy human individuals. In the study overall: Per-donor plates numbered three CD4 naive, three CD4 memory, two CD8 naive and one CD8 memory.

Whole-study findings and limits: Among the subsets, naive ones generally showed larger estimated richness than memory ones. When compared with the clonotypes that were shared by all four sorted-subset donors, the non-shared clonotypes turned out to have lower generation probabilities. Sorted-subset sequencing was shown by rarefaction to be incomplete despite large depth.

Libraries were prepared by immunoSEQ multiplex PCR; TCRdb keeps only in-frame clonotypes and omits some of them. Counted here are around 700,000 clones, about two thirds occurring once; the ten biggest clones make up approximately 2%. For this clone: What it binds is unknown.

V lost 2 bases, J lost 3 bases, and 14 bases lay in between. Germline lookup yields CDR1 MNHNY and CDR2 SVGAGI (reference sequence). CDR3 length: 16 amino acids. The TCR sequence derives from a woman between 25 and 40 years old in good health. The rearrangement uses TRBV6-6 and TRBJ2-1, with D unresolved. The specimen sequenced was memory CD4+ T cells sorted from blood. The sample's subset: CD45RA-negative fraction. CDR3 in amino acids: CASSYVVSLVYNEQFF. In nucleotides, the CDR3 is TGTGCCAGCAGTTACGTGGTGTCGTTGGTCTACAATGAGCAGTTCTTC.